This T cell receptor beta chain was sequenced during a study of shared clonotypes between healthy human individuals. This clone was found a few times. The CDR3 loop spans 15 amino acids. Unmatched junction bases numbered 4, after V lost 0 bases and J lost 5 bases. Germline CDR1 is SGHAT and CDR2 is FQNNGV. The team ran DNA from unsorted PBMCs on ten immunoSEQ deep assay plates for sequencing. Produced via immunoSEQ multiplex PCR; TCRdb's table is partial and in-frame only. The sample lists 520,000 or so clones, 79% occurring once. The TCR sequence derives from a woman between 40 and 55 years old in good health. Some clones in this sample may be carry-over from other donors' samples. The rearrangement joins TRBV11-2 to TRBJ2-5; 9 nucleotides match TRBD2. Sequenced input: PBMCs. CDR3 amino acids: CASSLETSGFETQYF. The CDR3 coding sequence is TGTGCCAGCAGCTTAGAAACTAGCGGGTTTGAGACCCAGTACTTC. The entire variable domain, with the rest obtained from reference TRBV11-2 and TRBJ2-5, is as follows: EAGVAQSPRYKIIEKRQSVAFWCNPISGHATLYWYQQILGQGPKLLIQFQNNGVVDDSQLPKDRFSAERLKGVDSTLKIQPAKLEDSAVYLCASSLETSGFETQYFGPGTRLLVL.